This T cell receptor (beta chain) was identified in a study of human T cells and chemical hapten exposure. MiXCR, applied by TCRdb to the RACE reads, yields one record per CDR3 protein. This table holds 85,000 to 90,000 distinct CDR3 sequences, roughly 9.1% found once. The germline gives CDR1 MDHEN, CDR2 SYDVKM. The CDR3 covers 15 residues. Noted time point: pre-sensitization, week 0. Treatment here: therapeutic diphenylcyclopropenone sensitization with weekly scalp DPC. Whole blood that had not been fractionated was the source of extracted total RNA. About this clonotype itself: The junction does not match germline at one end; this may be a read error.

The input for sequencing was whole blood, taken in connection with sensitization to the hapten diphenylcyclopropenone (DPC). This rearrangement joins TRBV28 to TRBJ1-5; D is ambiguous. The receptor was derived from a woman between 40 and 55 years old with alopecia areata. Some clones in this sample may be carry-over from other donors' samples. The CDR3 bases are TGTGTCAGCAGTTTACGACGGCTTAGCAATCAGCCCCAGCATTTT. Amino acids: CVSSLRRLSNQPQHF.